This TCR beta chain emerged from a study of T cell responses to AZD1222 COVID-19 vaccine. The study's findings and limits: The span of vaccine-associated CD4 TCRs extended across spike, with dominance at 160-218 and 743-854. All repertoire sampling was performed exclusively after the peak T cell response. The donor cohort was predominantly white British with a female majority, and clonal diversity may have been underestimated. Unmutated variant regions reportedly attract nearly half of all spike-specific TCRs.

Generated by immunoSEQ multiplex PCR, the TCRdb table keeps only in-frame clones and is missing some. The table has about 150,000 clones, approximately 90% seen once. Comment on this clone: Its antigen is still unknown.

Trimming removed 4 bases from V and 8 bases from J, with 18 bases in between. The CDR3 has 15 amino acids. Per germline, CDR1 LNHDA and CDR2 SQIVND (reference sequence). The chain combines TRBV19 with TRBJ1-5; D might be TRBD1 (6 bases). The sequence derives from an adult in good health. The sequences come from peripheral blood, collected on day 0 of AZD1222 vaccination. The CDR3 loop is CASSSLGGPGEPQHF. The CDR3 nucleotides are TGTGCCAGTAGTAGCCTGGGGGGGCCCGGGGAGCCCCAGCATTTT.